One and the same sample provided the 14 T cell receptor beta chains below, sequenced in a study of beta chain features in type 1 diabetes. Findings of the study overall: All four CD4+ subsets of Type 1 diabetes patients contained TCRB CDR3s that were moderately but significantly shorter.

The authors reverse transcribed all of the isolated RNA, so sequencing captured expressed TCRB transcripts. Some clones are missing from TCRdb's copy, which holds only in-frame ones; the method was immunoSEQ multiplex PCR. The sample lists about 740,000 clones, around an eighth occurring once. For these TCRs, the target antigens are not known. Specimen: naive CD4+ T cells from blood. Source of these receptors: a young man with type 1 diabetes.

This sequence joins TRBV2 and TRBJ1-2; weak D call: TRBD1 (5 bases). The germline V gene has CDR1 SNHLY and CDR2 FYNNEI. The CDR3 sequence is 16 residues long. Trimming took off 3 bases at V and 7 bases at J, with 21 bases between the two ends. The CDR3 loop is CASSESQGFSGAGYTF. The CDR3 DNA reads TGTGCCAGCAGTGAGTCTCAAGGCTTTTCCGGGGCTGGCTACACCTTC.

There are a few counts of this clone. The chain joins TRBV5-6 to TRBJ1-1, with D uncertain. The CDR3 loop spans 13 amino acids. With 4 bases removed from V and 5 bases from J, the gap between germline ends came to 12 bases. Germline V gene lookup returns CDR1 SGHDT and CDR2 YYEEEE. The CDR3 DNA sequence: TGTGCCAGCAGCCGCGGGGAAGGTACTGAAGCTTTCTTT. It translates to CASSRGEGTEAFF.

This clone has only a few counts. This sequence joins TRBV7-8 and TRBJ2-5; 7 positions match TRBD1. Germline CDR1 SGHVS, CDR2 FQNEAQ. The CDR3 has 13 residues. V gave up 1 base and J gave up 4 bases; unmatched junction bases: 0. The DNA for the CDR3 is TGTGCCAGCAGCTTAGACAGGGGAGAGACCCAGTACTTC. Its translation is CASSLDRGETQYF.

In DNA, the CDR3 is TGTGCCAGCAGTTACAGTACGAACTCTAACTATGGCTACACCTTC. Protein product: CASSYSTNSNYGYTF. The rearrangement uses TRBV6-6 and TRBJ1-2; D is uncertain. CDR1 and CDR2 (germline): MNHNY, SVGAGI (reference sequence). The V end lost 2 bases, the J end lost 0 bases, and 10 bases lay between the germline ends. There are 15 residues in the CDR3.

Note on this clone: This specimen includes other DNA sequences encoding the same CDR3. This rearrangement joins TRBV30 to TRBJ1-5, with D maybe TRBD1 (5 bases). Trimming pared 5 bases from V and 7 bases from J, leaving 9 bases between. Germline V gives CDR1 GTSNPN, CDR2 SVGIG (reference sequence). The CDR3 spans 11 residues. The CDR3 DNA is TGTGCCTGGGGGGCCGGGCAGCCCCAGCATTTT. Translation: CAWGAGQPQHF. Together with reference TRBV30 and TRBJ1-5, the CDR3 gives the full variable domain: SQTIHQWPATLVQPVGSPLSLECTVEGTSNPNLYWYRQAAGRGLQLLFYSVGIGQISSEVPQNLSASRPQDRQFILSSKKLLLSDSGFYLCAWGAGQPQHFGDGTRLSIL.

This clone was seen more than once but under ten times. The chain has TRBV28 and TRBJ2-6; D ambiguous. V dropped 4 bases and J dropped 0 bases, with 7 bases sitting between them. Germline-derived CDR1 and CDR2 are MDHEN and SYDVKM. This CDR3 is built from 15 residues. CDR3 in amino acids: CASSSRRSGANVLTF. The CDR3 nucleotides read TGTGCCAGCAGTTCCCGTCGCTCTGGGGCCAACGTCCTGACTTTC.

This chain joins TRBV4-1 and TRBJ2-7; 11 nucleotides align to TRBD1. Germline CDR1 and CDR2: MGHRA and YSYEKL. Losses at the gene ends were 2 bases for V and 3 bases for J; bases not matched to a gene: 3. This CDR3 has 15 residues. Here the CDR3 reads CASSQPGQGVYEQYF. The CDR3 coding sequence is TGCGCCAGCAGCCAACCGGGACAGGGGGTCTACGAGCAGTACTTC.

This chain connects TRBV18 to TRBJ2-5; 8 bases are a match to TRBD1. V lost 2 bases to trimming and J lost 4 bases; unmatched junction nucleotides: 6. CDR1 and CDR2 from the germline V gene are KGHSH and LQKENI. The CDR3 has 15 amino acids. The CDR3 region has the DNA TGTGCCAGCTCACCAATCCCCGGGACAGGAGAGACCCAGTACTTC. This gives the protein CASSPIPGTGETQYF.

This clone was picked up a small number of times. The genes are TRBV18 and TRBJ1-2; D ambiguous. The V gene's germline CDR1 is KGHSH and CDR2 LQKENI. The CDR3 is 12 amino acids. Trimming took off 6 bases at V and 6 bases at J, with 11 bases between the two ends. CDR3 DNA: TGTGCCAGCTCTCCCTACCCGGATGGCTACACCTTC. It translates to CASSPYPDGYTF.

CDR3 sequence: CASSLPGVVKRAQYF. CDR3 nucleotide sequence: TGTGCCAGCAGCTTACCCGGAGTCGTGAAGAGGGCCCAGTACTTC. The chain joins TRBV11-3 to TRBJ2-5; D might be TRBD2 (5 bases). The CDR3 runs to 15 residues. Germline V CDR1 and CDR2: SGHNT, YENEEA. Trimming removed 2 bases at V and 9 bases at J, with 19 bases between.

This clone occurred a few times. The CDR3 coding sequence is TGTGCCAGCAGTGACGCTACCCGTCAGTACTTC. It encodes CASSDATRQYF. This chain joins TRBV2 and TRBJ2-5, with D hard to call. Trimming took 3 bases from V and 11 from J, leaving 10 bases between them. This CDR3 spans 11 amino acids. CDR1 and CDR2 from the germline V gene are SNHLY and FYNNEI.

The rearrangement links TRBV6-1 to TRBJ2-1; D is possibly TRBD1 (5 bases). There are 16 residues in the CDR3. V gave up 1 base and J gave up 0 bases, with 10 bases separating them. CDR1 MNHNS and CDR2 SASEGT come from the germline V gene. The CDR3 region has the DNA TGTGCCAGCAGTGAAGGGTGGACAAGCTCCTACAATGAGCAGTTCTTC. This gives the protein CASSEGWTSSYNEQFF.

CDR3 sequence (DNA): TGTGCCAGCAGGGGACAGGGGAACACTGAAGCTTTCTTT. Its translation is CASRGQGNTEAFF. This chain links TRBV25-1 with TRBJ1-1; TRBD1 agrees at 9 bases. The CDR3 is 13 amino acids. V shed 6 bases, J shed 1 base, and the junction held 0 bases outside the gene matches. Germline assignment: CDR1 MGHDK and CDR2 SYGVNS.

The chain joins TRBV11-2 to TRBJ2-5, with 10 bases matching TRBD1. CDR3 length equals 16 residues. The trim removed 4 bases at V and 4 bases at J, leaving 9 bases unmatched. Germline lookup yields CDR1 SGHAT and CDR2 FQNNGV. CDR3 bases: TGTGCCAGCAGCTCCCGGGACAGGGGAGACGGAGAGACCCAGTACTTC. Its protein product is CASSSRDRGDGETQYF.